Here is one T cell receptor (beta chain) with its context. Its antigen target is currently unknown. No base quality values were provided; no much bigger clone lies one nucleotide off. This specimen comes from a study of PD-1 blockade in mismatch repair-deficient tumors listed by TCRdb under 2017. For the wider study: Between late 2013 and September 2016, the trial enrolled around 89 consecutive patients with approximately 11 mismatch repair-deficient cancer types, every one of whom had been previously treated and was progressing. Deep sequencing of TCR CDR3 regions was used to track tumor-associated T cell clones in peripheral blood of patients responding to PD-1 blockade.

Here is what the overall study found, with its caveats: After pembrolizumab, tumor-resident clones, which were often undetectable in blood before treatment, expanded rapidly and then contracted, generally ahead of radiologic responses. Of seven peptides, three triggered clonal expansion, producing 150 or so unique blood TCRs, of which seven were also present in tumor, and every positive peptide came from a frameshift mutation.

The time point label, as the study defines it: 10-day in vitro stimulation with candidate neoantigen peptide 2. Mismatch repair deficiency in every enrolled patient was established by polymerase chain reaction or immunohistochemistry. TCR sequencing was carried out for three patients who responded to pembrolizumab therapy. More than five ELISpot-reactive candidate neoantigen peptides were each used in a roughly 10-day in vitro stimulation before TCR sequencing. A control culture with no peptide was handled in the same way and served as the baseline for calculating clone fold changes. In the phase II trial, pembrolizumab PD-1 blockade was tested prospectively in advanced mismatch repair-deficient cancers, no matter which tissue of origin the cancers came from. V sheds 1 base and J sheds 7 bases, leaving 13 bases between their ends. The CDR3 runs 14 residues from the cysteine to the phenylalanine. Only the CDR3 DNA stays, 42 bases, in frame from base 1. In the germline V gene, CDR1 corresponds to SGHVS and CDR2 to FQNEAQ.

The method was the immunoSEQ multiplex PCR assay. For the original study's pipeline: A clone was classified as neoantigen-specific if the clone expanded significantly in response to the relevant peptide and did not expand significantly in response to any other peptide tested. The table comes from immuneACCESS by way of TCRdb, which keeps in-frame sequences with V and J called. Part of the clones is missing from these tables; in studies checked, under half for an unresolved V gene and the rest for unknown reasons. The DNA gave D and trimming, while V, J and clone size come from that table. In this sample the table shows approximately 9,800 clones, approximately 83% of which occur a single time. The ten biggest clones cover 22% of the sample.

The receptor was isolated from an adult with mismatch repair-deficient cancer. The sequence links TRBV7-8 to TRBJ1-1; the D gene identity is not certain. Sample: cells cultured in vitro, taken from a patient treated with pembrolizumab. This receptor has the CDR3 CASSLGSSFVEAFF. The nucleotide sequence reads TGTGCCAGCAGCTTAGGGAGTAGCTTTGTTGAAGCTTTCTTT. Where the CDR3 stops, the reference TRBV7-8 and TRBJ1-1 genes take over; the full variable domain is GAGVSQSPRYKVAKRGQDVALRCDPISGHVSLFWYQQALGQGPEFLTYFQNEAQLDKSGLPSDRFFAERPEGSVSTLKIQRTQQEDSAVYLCASSLGSSFVEAFFGQGTRLTVV.